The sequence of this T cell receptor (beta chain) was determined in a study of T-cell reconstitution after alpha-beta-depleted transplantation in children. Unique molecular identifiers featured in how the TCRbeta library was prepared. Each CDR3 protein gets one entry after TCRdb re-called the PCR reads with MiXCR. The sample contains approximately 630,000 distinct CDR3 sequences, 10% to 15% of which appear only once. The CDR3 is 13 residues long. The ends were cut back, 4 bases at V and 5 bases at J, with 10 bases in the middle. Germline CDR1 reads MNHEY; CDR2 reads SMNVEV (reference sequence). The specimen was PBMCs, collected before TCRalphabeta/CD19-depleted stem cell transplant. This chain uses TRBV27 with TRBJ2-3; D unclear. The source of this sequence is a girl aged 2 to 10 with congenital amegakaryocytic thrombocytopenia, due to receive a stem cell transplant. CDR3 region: CASSYETGDTQYF. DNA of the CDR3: TGTGCCAGCAGTTACGAAACGGGAGATACGCAGTATTTT.